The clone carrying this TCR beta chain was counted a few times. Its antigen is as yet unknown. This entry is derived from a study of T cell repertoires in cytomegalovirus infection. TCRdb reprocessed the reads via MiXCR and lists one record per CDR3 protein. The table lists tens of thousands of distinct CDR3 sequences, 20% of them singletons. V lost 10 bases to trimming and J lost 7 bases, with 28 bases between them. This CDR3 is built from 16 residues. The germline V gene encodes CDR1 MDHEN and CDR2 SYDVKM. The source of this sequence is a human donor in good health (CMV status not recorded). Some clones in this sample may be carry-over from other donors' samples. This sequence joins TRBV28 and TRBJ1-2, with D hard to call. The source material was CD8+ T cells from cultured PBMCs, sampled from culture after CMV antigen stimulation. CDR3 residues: CATLSGRRHLISGYTF. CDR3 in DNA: TGTGCCACACTTAGTGGAAGGCGCCACCTCATCAGTGGCTACACCTTC.